This T cell receptor beta chain was recovered during a study of OX40 agonist ivuxolimab in advanced cancers. Whole-study findings and limits: Some of the lowest clonal expansion was seen in partial responders at 0.1-3.0 mg/kg.

Looked up from germline, CDR1 is SEHNR and CDR2 is FQNEAQ (reference sequence). CDR3 length: 16 amino acids. J was trimmed by 6 bases and V by 4 bases; bases with no gene match: 10. Profiled with immunoSEQ multiplex PCR; TCRdb holds only in-frame clones, not every one. The sample has approximately 50,000 clones, just under 95% seen once. Points on this clone: Its antigen remains unknown.

This TCR derives from an adult with an advanced solid tumor such as melanoma, head and neck, liver or kidney cancer. The specimen was CD4+ or CD8+ T cells sorted from blood, collected in a trial of the OX40 agonist ivuxolimab. The chain has TRBV7-9 and TRBJ2-1; 9 nucleotides line up with TRBD2. The CDR3 region has the DNA TGTGCCAGCAGCTGGGGTGGTAGCGGGAGCCCCAATGAGCAGTTCTTC. It specifies CASSWGGSGSPNEQFF.